The next 3 T cell receptor beta chains were all read from a single sample in a study of blood T cell repertoires in COVID-19. Method: immunoSEQ multiplex PCR; TCRdb's copy keeps in-frame clones and lacks some. The table has about 110,000 clones, about nine tenths seen once. Sequencing was carried out using peripheral blood. The receptor source for this set is a human donor in a cohort sampled during active COVID-19.

The chain employs TRBV2 and TRBJ1-5; 9 positions agree with TRBD1. CDR1 SNHLY and CDR2 FYNNEI come from the germline V gene. This CDR3 is 16 amino acids long. Trimming at V came to 7 bases and at J to 7 bases, leaving 14 bases not matched to a gene. The CDR3 nucleotides are TGTGCCAGCAACCAGGGGGACAGGGCCAAGGGGCAGCCCCAGCATTTT. Its translation is CASNQGDRAKGQPQHF. Combining the CDR3 with reference TRBV2 and TRBJ1-5 gives the whole variable domain EPEVTQTPSHQVTQMGQEVILRCVPISNHLYFYWYRQILGQKVEFLVSFYNNEISEKSEIFDDQFSVERPDGSNFTLKIRSTKLEDSAMYFCASNQGDRAKGQPQHFGDGTRLSIL.

J is TRBJ1-5 and V is TRBV6-5; 8 positions match TRBD1. CDR1 is MNHEY and CDR2 is SVGAGI in the germline V gene. The CDR3 length is 15 residues. With V trimmed by 6 bases and J by 4 bases, 8 bases remained unmatched. The CDR3 coding sequence is TGTGCCAGCAGCTCTTTCGGACAGGGAAATCAGCCCCAGCATTTT. Its translation is CASSSFGQGNQPQHF.

V is TRBV15 and J is TRBJ2-1, with 8 bases matching TRBD2. After removal of 1 base from V and 7 bases from J, the junction contained 9 bases not matched to a gene. The CDR3 consists of 16 residues. Germline CDR1 reads LNHNV; CDR2 reads YYDKDF (reference sequence). The CDR3 loop reads CATSRVGREDSNEQFF. DNA of the CDR3: TGTGCCACCAGCAGAGTCGGGCGGGAGGATTCAAATGAGCAGTTCTTC.